This T cell receptor beta chain emerged from a study of spatial heterogeneity in lung cancer. A distinct unique molecular identifier was carried by each TCR cDNA molecule. One entry per CDR3 protein, called by TCRdb with MiXCR from the 5' RACE reads. In the table there are more than 65,000 distinct CDR3 sequences, over 9.5% of which are singletons. With respect to this clonotype: Its antigen is still unknown.

Findings and caveats of the study: There were more appearances of ubiquitous expanded tumor TCRs in blood at resection than at follow-up.

Time point here: sample taken at primary tumor resection. Unsorted whole RNA samples from tumor, nontumor lung or frozen PBMC were sequenced. This receptor was taken from a male donor with early-stage non-small cell lung cancer. The input for sequencing was PBMCs, taken at surgery.

The CDR3 loop is CASSQDQFSGGANVLTF. The CDR3 DNA reads as TGTGCCAGCAGCCAAGATCAATTTAGCGGGGGGGCCAACGTCCTGACTTTC. J is TRBJ2-6 and V is TRBV4-2; TRBD2 matches 7 bases. There are 17 residues in the CDR3. V was clipped by 0 bases and J by 4 bases; unmatched bases: 6. Germline V gives CDR1 LGHNA, CDR2 YNFKEQ.